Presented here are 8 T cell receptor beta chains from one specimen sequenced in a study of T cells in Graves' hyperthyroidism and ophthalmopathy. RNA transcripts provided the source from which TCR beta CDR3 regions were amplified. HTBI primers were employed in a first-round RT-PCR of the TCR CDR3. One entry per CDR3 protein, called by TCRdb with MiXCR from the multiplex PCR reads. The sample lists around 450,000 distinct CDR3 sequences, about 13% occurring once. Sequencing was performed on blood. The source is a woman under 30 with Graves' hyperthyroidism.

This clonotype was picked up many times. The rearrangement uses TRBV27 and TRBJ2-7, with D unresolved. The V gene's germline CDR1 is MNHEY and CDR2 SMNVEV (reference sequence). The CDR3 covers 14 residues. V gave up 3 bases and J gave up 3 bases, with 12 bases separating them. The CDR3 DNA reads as TGTGCCAGCAGTTTTGGTGGTGCCTACTACGAGCAGTACTTC. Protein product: CASSFGGAYYEQYF.

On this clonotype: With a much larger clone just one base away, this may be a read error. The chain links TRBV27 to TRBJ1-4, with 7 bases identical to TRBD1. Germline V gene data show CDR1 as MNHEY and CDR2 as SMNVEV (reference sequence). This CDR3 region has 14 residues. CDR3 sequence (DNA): TGTGCCAGCAGTCGCAGGGGGTTAAATGAAAAACTGCTTTTT. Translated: CASSRRGLNEKLLF. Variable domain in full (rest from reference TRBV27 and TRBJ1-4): EAQVTQNPRYLITVTGKKLTVTCSQNMNHEYMSWYRQDPGLGLRQIYYSMNVEVTDKGDVPEGYKVSRKEKRNFPLILESPSPNQTSLYFCASSRRGLNEKLLFGSGTQLSVL.

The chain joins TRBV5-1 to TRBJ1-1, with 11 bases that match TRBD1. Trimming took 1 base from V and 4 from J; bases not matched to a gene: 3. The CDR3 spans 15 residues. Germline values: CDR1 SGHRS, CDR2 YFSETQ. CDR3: CASSLMGQGGTEAFF. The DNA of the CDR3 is TGCGCCAGCAGCTTGATGGGACAGGGGGGCACTGAAGCTTTCTTT.

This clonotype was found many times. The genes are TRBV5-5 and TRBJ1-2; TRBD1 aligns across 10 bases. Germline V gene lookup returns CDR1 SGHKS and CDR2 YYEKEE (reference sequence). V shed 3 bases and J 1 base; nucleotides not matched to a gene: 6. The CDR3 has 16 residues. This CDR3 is CASSSGDRGGNYGYTF. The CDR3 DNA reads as TGTGCCAGCAGCTCCGGGGACAGGGGCGGTAACTATGGCTACACCTTC.

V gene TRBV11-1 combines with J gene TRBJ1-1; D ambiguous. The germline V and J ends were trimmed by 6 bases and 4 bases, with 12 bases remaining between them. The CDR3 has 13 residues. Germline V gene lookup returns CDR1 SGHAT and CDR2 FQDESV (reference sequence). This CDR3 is CASSPLTATEAFF. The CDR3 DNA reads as TGTGCCAGCAGTCCGCTAACGGCCACTGAAGCTTTCTTT.

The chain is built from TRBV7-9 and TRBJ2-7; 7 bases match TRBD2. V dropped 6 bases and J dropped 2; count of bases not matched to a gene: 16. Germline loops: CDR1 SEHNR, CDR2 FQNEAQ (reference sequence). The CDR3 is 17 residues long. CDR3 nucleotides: TGTGCCAGCAGGCCCCCCGGGATGAGGGACTACACCTACGAGCAGTACTTC. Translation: CASRPPGMRDYTYEQYF.

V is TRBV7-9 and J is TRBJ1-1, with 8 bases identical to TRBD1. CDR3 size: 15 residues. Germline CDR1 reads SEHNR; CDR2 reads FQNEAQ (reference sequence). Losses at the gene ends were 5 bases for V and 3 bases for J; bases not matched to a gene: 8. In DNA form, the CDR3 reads TGTGCCAGCAGCAAGACACCGGGACAGGACACTGAAGCTTTCTTT. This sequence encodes CASSKTPGQDTEAFF.

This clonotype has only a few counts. CDR3 in DNA: TGCAGCGTTGTACAGAACAAAAACATTCAGTACTTC. Residues: CSVVQNKNIQYF. The chain employs TRBV29-1 and TRBJ2-4; D gene unclear. Germline CDR1 SQVTM, CDR2 ANQGSEA. The CDR3 sequence is 12 residues long. Trimming shortened V by 4 bases and J by 3 bases, and 7 bases separated the two germline ends.